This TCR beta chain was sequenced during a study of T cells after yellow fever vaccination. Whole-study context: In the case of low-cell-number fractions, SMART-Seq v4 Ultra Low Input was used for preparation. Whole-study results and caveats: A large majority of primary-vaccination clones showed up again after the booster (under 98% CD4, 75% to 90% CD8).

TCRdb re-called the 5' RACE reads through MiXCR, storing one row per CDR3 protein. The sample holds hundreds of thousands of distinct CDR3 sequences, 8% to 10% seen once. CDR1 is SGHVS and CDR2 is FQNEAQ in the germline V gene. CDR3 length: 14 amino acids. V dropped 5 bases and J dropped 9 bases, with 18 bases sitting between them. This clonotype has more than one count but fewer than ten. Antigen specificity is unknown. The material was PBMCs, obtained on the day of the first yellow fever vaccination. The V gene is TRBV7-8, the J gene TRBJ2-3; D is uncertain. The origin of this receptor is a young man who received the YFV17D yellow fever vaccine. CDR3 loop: CASSALESTPTQYF. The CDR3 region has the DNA TGTGCCAGCAGCGCGCTCGAATCGACACCCACGCAGTATTTT.